This T cell receptor (beta chain) was profiled in a study of CD8+CD57+ T cells in acquired aplastic anemia. Only patients with CD8+CD57+ cell expansion on flow cytometry were chosen for sequencing. Germline CDR1 is LNHDA and CDR2 is SQIVND (reference sequence). CDR3 length equals 14 residues. V was pared by 4 bases and J by 7 bases, with 4 bases of the junction left unmatched. Both TCR beta VDJ combination and CDR3 sequence profiling were carried out. Genomic DNA was the template for this profiling. TCRdb redid the calling of the reads with MiXCR, one entry per CDR3 protein. Of under 500,000 distinct CDR3 sequences in the sample, less than 35% are singletons; the top ten hold approximately 0.82%.

The sequenced sample was sorted CD4+, CD8+, or CD8+CD57+ T cells (not recorded which) from PBMCs. The V and J genes are TRBV19 and TRBJ1-6, with TRBD1 matching over 7 bases. The sequence was collected from a human donor with aplastic anemia. This CDR3 is CASSTGTVNSPLHF. For the CDR3, the DNA is TGTGCCAGTAGTACCGGGACAGTAAATTCACCCCTCCACTTT.